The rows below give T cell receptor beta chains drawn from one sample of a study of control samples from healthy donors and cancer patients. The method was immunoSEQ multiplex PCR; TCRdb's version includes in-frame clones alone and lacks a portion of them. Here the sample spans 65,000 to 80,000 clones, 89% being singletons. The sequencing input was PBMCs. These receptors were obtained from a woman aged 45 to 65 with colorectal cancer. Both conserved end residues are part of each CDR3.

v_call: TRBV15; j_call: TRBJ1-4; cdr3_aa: CATSRGQVRESEKLFF
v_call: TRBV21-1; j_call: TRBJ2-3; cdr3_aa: CASSKGVQGGSTDTQYF
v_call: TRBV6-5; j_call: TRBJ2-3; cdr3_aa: CASRAGGITDTQYF
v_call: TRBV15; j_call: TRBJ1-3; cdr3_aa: CATSRVGTGVGNTIYF
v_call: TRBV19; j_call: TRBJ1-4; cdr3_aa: CASTSAGTGTEKLFF
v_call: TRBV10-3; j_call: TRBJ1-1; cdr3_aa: CAISATGRDPRTEAFF
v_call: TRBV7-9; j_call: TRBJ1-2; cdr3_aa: CASSLDVTTNGYTF
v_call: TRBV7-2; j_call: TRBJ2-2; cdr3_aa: CASSPTPTAGGELFF
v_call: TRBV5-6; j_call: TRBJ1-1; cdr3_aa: CASSLAGRLRVNTEAFF
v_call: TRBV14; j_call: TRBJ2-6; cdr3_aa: CASSQVGVGANVLTF
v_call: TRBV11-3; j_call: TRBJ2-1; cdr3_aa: CASSFGSNEQFF
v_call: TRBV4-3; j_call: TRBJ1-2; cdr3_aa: CASSRKSPGQGLNNYGYTF
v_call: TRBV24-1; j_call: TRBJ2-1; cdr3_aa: CATSSQQGGFQFF
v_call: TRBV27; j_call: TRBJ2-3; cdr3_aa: CASSLTPTSGGGTQRTDTQYF
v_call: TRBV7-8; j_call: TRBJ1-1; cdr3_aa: CASSLGMNTEAFF
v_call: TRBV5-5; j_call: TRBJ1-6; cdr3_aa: CASSRGQGLGSPLHF
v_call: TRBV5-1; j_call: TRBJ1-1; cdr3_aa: CASSLAQTNTEAFF
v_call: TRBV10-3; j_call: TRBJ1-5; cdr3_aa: CAISESGTGPNQPQHF
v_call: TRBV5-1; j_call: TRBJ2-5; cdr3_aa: CASSLAGVETQYF
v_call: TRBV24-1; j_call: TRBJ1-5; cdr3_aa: CATSEPGTSNQPQHF
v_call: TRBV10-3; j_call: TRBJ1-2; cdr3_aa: CAISETVYGYTF
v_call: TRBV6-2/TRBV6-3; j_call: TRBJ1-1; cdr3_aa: CASSHGLEAFF
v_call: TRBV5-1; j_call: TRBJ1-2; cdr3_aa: CASSWKDREYGYTF
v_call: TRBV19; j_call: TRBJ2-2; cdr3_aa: CASSISPDYTGELFF
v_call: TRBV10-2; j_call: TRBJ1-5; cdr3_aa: CASNTGGNQPQHF